Listed below are T cell receptor beta chains from one sample, sequenced in a study of cytomegalovirus exposure and HLA in healthy donors. The protocol was immunoSEQ multiplex PCR, while the TCRdb copy is restricted to in-frame clones and leaves out a portion. The repertoire has about 200,000 clones, around nine tenths of them found once; the top ten carry 2.9%. The sample taken for sequencing was PBMCs. These receptors all stem from a woman under 30 in good health and CMV-seronegative. Each CDR3 is given with its conserved first and last residue. The D gene is left open where the match is weak. Expanded clones get a size class; other rows say once, few or many, or leave the size out.

CDR3 DNA: TGTGCCAGCAGCCAAGGGACAGGGGCCTGGAATGAGCAGTTCTTC; CDR3 protein: CASSQGTGAWNEQFF; V gene: TRBV16; D gene: TRBD1; J gene: TRBJ2-1; clone size: .
CDR3 DNA: TGTGCCAGCAGCGTAGGCCCTGTACTAGCGGACTACGAGCAGTACTTC; CDR3 protein: CASSVGPVLADYEQYF; V gene: TRBV9; D gene: TRBD2; J gene: TRBJ2-7; clone size: .
CDR3 DNA: TGTGCCAGCAGTTTTGAGGGATACTATGGCTACACCTTC; CDR3 protein: CASSFEGYYGYTF; V gene: TRBV28; D gene: .; J gene: TRBJ1-2; clone size: .
CDR3 DNA: TGTGCCACCAGCAGAGGTGGGACTAGTACCGGCGAGCAGTACTTC; CDR3 protein: CATSRGGTSTGEQYF; V gene: TRBV15; D gene: TRBD2; J gene: TRBJ2-7; clone size: .
CDR3 DNA: TGTGCCAGCAGCATTGCCACAGGGGGCATAAACGAGCAGTACTTC; CDR3 protein: CASSIATGGINEQYF; V gene: TRBV7-8; D gene: TRBD1; J gene: TRBJ2-7; clone size: .
CDR3 DNA: TGCGCCAGCAGCCAAGAAGGAGCTGGAGTGGGGAAGGGGGGCTACACCTTC; CDR3 protein: CASSQEGAGVGKGGYTF; V gene: TRBV4-1; D gene: .; J gene: TRBJ1-2; clone size: .
CDR3 DNA: TGCGCCAGCAGCTTGACCGGACAGGAGACAGGGTTAATGCGGATTGCTAAAACCGGGGAGCTGTTTTTT; CDR3 protein: CASSLTGQETGLMRIAKTGELFF; V gene: TRBV5-1; D gene: TRBD1; J gene: TRBJ2-2; clone size: .
CDR3 DNA: TGTGCCAGCAGTACAGATAGCAATCAGCCCCAGCATTTT; CDR3 protein: CASSTDSNQPQHF; V gene: TRBV28; D gene: .; J gene: TRBJ1-5; clone size: .
CDR3 DNA: TGTGCCATCCCACTTGGACACCCCAGGGCCCAGTACTTC; CDR3 protein: CAIPLGHPRAQYF; V gene: TRBV7-3; D gene: .; J gene: TRBJ2-7; clone size: .
CDR3 DNA: TGCGCCAGCAGCTTGACAGGTGCCGAGCAGTACTTC; CDR3 protein: CASSLTGAEQYF; V gene: TRBV5-1; D gene: .; J gene: TRBJ2-7; clone size: few
CDR3 DNA: TGTGCCAGCAGCCCTGGACAGTTTTCCTACAATGAGCAGTTCTTC; CDR3 protein: CASSPGQFSYNEQFF; V gene: TRBV7-2; D gene: .; J gene: TRBJ2-1; clone size: .
CDR3 DNA: TGTGCCAGCAGTTTATCTGGGGGCCTTGGAAGTGGCTACACCTTC; CDR3 protein: CASSLSGGLGSGYTF; V gene: TRBV27; D gene: .; J gene: TRBJ1-2; clone size: .
CDR3 DNA: TGCGCCAGCAGCTTAAGGACAGGAAGTAACTCTGGGGCCAACGTCCTGACTTTC; CDR3 protein: CASSLRTGSNSGANVLTF; V gene: TRBV5-1; D gene: TRBD1; J gene: TRBJ2-6; clone size: .
CDR3 DNA: TGTGCCAGCAGCCAATGGACAGGGACTGAAGCTTTCTTT; CDR3 protein: CASSQWTGTEAFF; V gene: TRBV14; D gene: TRBD1; J gene: TRBJ1-1; clone size: .
CDR3 DNA: TGTGCCAGCAGTCGTATCGACAGGGGAAAATCCTACGAGCAGTACTTC; CDR3 protein: CASSRIDRGKSYEQYF; V gene: TRBV28; D gene: TRBD1; J gene: TRBJ2-7; clone size: .
CDR3 DNA: TGTGCCATCAGCCGGGACTATGGCGATACGCAGTATTTT; CDR3 protein: CAISRDYGDTQYF; V gene: TRBV10-3; D gene: TRBD2; J gene: TRBJ2-3; clone size: .
CDR3 DNA: TGTGCCAGCAGCTTCCTAGAGACCCAGTACTTC; CDR3 protein: CASSFLETQYF; V gene: TRBV5-6; D gene: .; J gene: TRBJ2-5; clone size: .
CDR3 DNA: TGCGCCAGCAGCTACACTAGCGGCAGCACAGATACGCAGTATTTT; CDR3 protein: CASSYTSGSTDTQYF; V gene: TRBV5-1; D gene: TRBD2; J gene: TRBJ2-3; clone size: once
CDR3 DNA: TGTGCCAGAGGACAGCCAAACTCCAAAAACATTCAGTACTTC; CDR3 protein: CARGQPNSKNIQYF; V gene: TRBV2; D gene: .; J gene: TRBJ2-4; clone size: .
CDR3 DNA: TGTGCCAGCAGTGGGGACAGGAGGAACTATGGCTACACCTTC; CDR3 protein: CASSGDRRNYGYTF; V gene: TRBV6-1; D gene: TRBD1; J gene: TRBJ1-2; clone size: once
CDR3 DNA: TGTGCCAGCAGCCCACTGGGACTAGCGGGATACGAGCAGTACTTC; CDR3 protein: CASSPLGLAGYEQYF; V gene: TRBV9; D gene: TRBD2; J gene: TRBJ2-7; clone size: once
CDR3 DNA: TGTGCCAGCTCGTGGGGACAGACACTAGAGCAGTTCTTC; CDR3 protein: CASSWGQTLEQFF; V gene: TRBV18; D gene: TRBD1; J gene: TRBJ2-1; clone size: .
CDR3 DNA: TGTGCCAGCCGAGACAGGAATGCCGGCTACGAGCAGTACTTC; CDR3 protein: CASRDRNAGYEQYF; V gene: TRBV27; D gene: .; J gene: TRBJ2-7; clone size: .
CDR3 DNA: TGTGCCAGCTGGACCCGGGACAGGGGCCACGAGCAGTACTTC; CDR3 protein: CASWTRDRGHEQYF; V gene: TRBV2; D gene: TRBD1; J gene: TRBJ2-7; clone size: many
CDR3 DNA: TGTGCCAGCAGCGTGGACGGGAGCTCTGGAAACACCATATATTTT; CDR3 protein: CASSVDGSSGNTIYF; V gene: TRBV7-6; D gene: .; J gene: TRBJ1-3; clone size: .
CDR3 DNA: TGTGCCAGCAGCCTGCCTTCGGCGGCGGGCGATTCCTACGAGCAGTACTTC; CDR3 protein: CASSLPSAAGDSYEQYF; V gene: TRBV13; D gene: .; J gene: TRBJ2-7; clone size: few
CDR3 DNA: TGTGCCAGCAGTTCGGACAGGGCCAACACTGAAGCTTTCTTT; CDR3 protein: CASSSDRANTEAFF; V gene: TRBV27; D gene: TRBD1; J gene: TRBJ1-1; clone size: .
CDR3 DNA: TGTGCCAGCAGCCCCGGGACTAGTAAAGGCAATGAGCAGTTCTTC; CDR3 protein: CASSPGTSKGNEQFF; V gene: TRBV6-5; D gene: TRBD2; J gene: TRBJ2-1; clone size: few
CDR3 DNA: TGTGCCAGCAGCCCCCCTGCGAGTCGGGAGAGCAACGAGCAGTACTTC; CDR3 protein: CASSPPASRESNEQYF; V gene: TRBV28; D gene: .; J gene: TRBJ2-7; clone size: .
CDR3 DNA: TGTGCCAGCAGCAAAGGGACAAACACCGGGGAGCTGTTTTTT; CDR3 protein: CASSKGTNTGELFF; V gene: TRBV21-1; D gene: .; J gene: TRBJ2-2; clone size: .
CDR3 DNA: TGTGCCAGCTCGCCTCTCGACAGGGGAGCAAACTATGGCTACACCTTC; CDR3 protein: CASSPLDRGANYGYTF; V gene: TRBV18; D gene: TRBD1; J gene: TRBJ1-2; clone size: .
CDR3 DNA: TGCGCCAGCAGCCGTAATCCTAGCGGGACGCAAGAGACCCAGTACTTC; CDR3 protein: CASSRNPSGTQETQYF; V gene: TRBV5-1; D gene: TRBD2; J gene: TRBJ2-5; clone size: .
CDR3 DNA: TGCAGCGTGACAGGGAACAATGGGGCCAACGTCCTGACTTTC; CDR3 protein: CSVTGNNGANVLTF; V gene: TRBV29-1; D gene: TRBD1; J gene: TRBJ2-6; clone size: .
CDR3 DNA: TGTGCCAGCAGCGAAACTTCCTACGAGCAGTACTTC; CDR3 protein: CASSETSYEQYF; V gene: TRBV7-9; D gene: .; J gene: TRBJ2-7; clone size: .
CDR3 DNA: TGTGCCAGCAAAGACCTGGTCCCCCGTAGGGGATACAATGAGCAGTTCTTC; CDR3 protein: CASKDLVPRRGYNEQFF; V gene: TRBV27; D gene: .; J gene: TRBJ2-1; clone size: .
CDR3 DNA: TGTGCCAGCAGTTTACCCGTAACAGGTCAAGAGACCCAGTACTTC; CDR3 protein: CASSLPVTGQETQYF; V gene: TRBV28; D gene: .; J gene: TRBJ2-5; clone size: .
CDR3 DNA: TGCGCCAGCAGCTTCGGGACTAGCGGGAGGGCCTCGGACAATGAGCAGTTCTTC; CDR3 protein: CASSFGTSGRASDNEQFF; V gene: TRBV5-1; D gene: TRBD2; J gene: TRBJ2-1; clone size: .
CDR3 DNA: TGCGCCAGCAGTTTGGACAGGGATGGCTACACCTTC; CDR3 protein: CASSLDRDGYTF; V gene: TRBV5-1; D gene: TRBD1; J gene: TRBJ1-2; clone size: .
CDR3 DNA: TGTGCCAGCAGCCAAGATCATAGGGGCTCTGGGGCCAACGTCCTGACTTTC; CDR3 protein: CASSQDHRGSGANVLTF; V gene: TRBV4-2; D gene: .; J gene: TRBJ2-6; clone size: .
CDR3 DNA: TGTGCCAGCAGCGTGACTAGCGGGAGTATCTACGAGCAGTACTTC; CDR3 protein: CASSVTSGSIYEQYF; V gene: TRBV9; D gene: TRBD2; J gene: TRBJ2-7; clone size: .
CDR3 DNA: TGTGCCAGCAGTCCAGGCCCCAACTTTGTGAACACTGAAGCTTTCTTT; CDR3 protein: CASSPGPNFVNTEAFF; V gene: TRBV28; D gene: .; J gene: TRBJ1-1; clone size: .
CDR3 DNA: TGTGCCATCAGTGAGGGGGGGGACGGGAGTCCATTCAATGAGCAGTTCTTC; CDR3 protein: CAISEGGDGSPFNEQFF; V gene: TRBV10-3; D gene: TRBD2; J gene: TRBJ2-1; clone size: .
CDR3 DNA: TGTGCCAGCAGCCCGGGATTTGATCAGCCCCAGCATTTT; CDR3 protein: CASSPGFDQPQHF; V gene: TRBV5-4; D gene: .; J gene: TRBJ1-5; clone size: .
CDR3 DNA: TGTGCCAGCAGCTTATTTCCGCCTACCGGAGAGGATACGCAGTATTTT; CDR3 protein: CASSLFPPTGEDTQYF; V gene: TRBV7-8; D gene: .; J gene: TRBJ2-3; clone size: .
CDR3 DNA: TGCGCCAGTAACAGACAGGGAGGTGTCACTGAAGCTTTCTTT; CDR3 protein: CASNRQGGVTEAFF; V gene: TRBV5-1; D gene: TRBD1; J gene: TRBJ1-1; clone size: .
CDR3 DNA: TGCGCCAGCAGTCCACCGCGATATAGCAATCAGCCCCAGCATTTT; CDR3 protein: CASSPPRYSNQPQHF; V gene: TRBV23-1; D gene: .; J gene: TRBJ1-5; clone size: .